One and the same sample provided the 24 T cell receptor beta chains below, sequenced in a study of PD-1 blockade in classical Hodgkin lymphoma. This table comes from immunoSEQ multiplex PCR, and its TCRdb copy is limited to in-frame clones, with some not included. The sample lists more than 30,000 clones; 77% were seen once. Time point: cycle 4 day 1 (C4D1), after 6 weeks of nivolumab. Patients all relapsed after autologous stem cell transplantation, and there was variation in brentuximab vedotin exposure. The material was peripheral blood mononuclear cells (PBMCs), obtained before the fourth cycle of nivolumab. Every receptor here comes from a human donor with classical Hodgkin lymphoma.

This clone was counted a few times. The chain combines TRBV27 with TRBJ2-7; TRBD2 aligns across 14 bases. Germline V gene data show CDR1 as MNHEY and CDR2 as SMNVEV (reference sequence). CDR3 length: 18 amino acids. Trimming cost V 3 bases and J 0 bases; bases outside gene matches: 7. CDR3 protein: CASSFRGTSGGNSYEQYF. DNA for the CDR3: TGTGCCAGCAGTTTCCGGGGGACTAGCGGGGGTAACTCCTACGAGCAGTACTTC.

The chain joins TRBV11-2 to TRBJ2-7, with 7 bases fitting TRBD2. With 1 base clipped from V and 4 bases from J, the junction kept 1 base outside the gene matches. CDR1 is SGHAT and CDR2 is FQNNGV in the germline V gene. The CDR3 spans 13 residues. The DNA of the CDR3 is TGTGCCAGCAGCTTAGGGGGGGGTTACGAGCAGTACTTC. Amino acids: CASSLGGGYEQYF.

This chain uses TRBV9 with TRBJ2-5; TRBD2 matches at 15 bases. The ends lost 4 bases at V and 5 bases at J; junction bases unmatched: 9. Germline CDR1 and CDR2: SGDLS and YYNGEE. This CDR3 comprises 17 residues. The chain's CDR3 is CASSPRTSGGAAETQYF. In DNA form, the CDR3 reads TGTGCCAGCAGCCCCCGGACTAGCGGGGGGGCCGCGGAGACCCAGTACTTC.

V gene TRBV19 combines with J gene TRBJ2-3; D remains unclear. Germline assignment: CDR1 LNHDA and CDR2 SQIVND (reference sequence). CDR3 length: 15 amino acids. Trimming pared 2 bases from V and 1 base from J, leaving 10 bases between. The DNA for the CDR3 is TGTGCCAGTAGTATAACATCCTTGGGCACAGATACGCAGTATTTT. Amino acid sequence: CASSITSLGTDTQYF. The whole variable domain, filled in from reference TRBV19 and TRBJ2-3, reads DGGITQSPKYLFRKEGQNVTLSCEQNLNHDAMYWYRQDPGQGLRLIYYSQIVNDFQKGDIAEGYSVSREKKESFPLTVTSAQKNPTAFYLCASSITSLGTDTQYFGPGTRLTVL.

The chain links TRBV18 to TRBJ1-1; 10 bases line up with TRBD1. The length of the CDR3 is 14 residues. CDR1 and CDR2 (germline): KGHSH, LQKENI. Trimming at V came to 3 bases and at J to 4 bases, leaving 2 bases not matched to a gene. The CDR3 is CASSPGQGPTEAFF. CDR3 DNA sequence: TGTGCCAGCTCACCGGGACAGGGGCCCACTGAAGCTTTCTTT.

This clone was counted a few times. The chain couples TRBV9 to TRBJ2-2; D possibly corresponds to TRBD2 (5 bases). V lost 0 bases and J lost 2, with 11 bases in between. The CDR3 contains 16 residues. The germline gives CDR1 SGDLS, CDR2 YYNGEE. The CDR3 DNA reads TGTGCCAGCAGCGTAGGGGTGACTACTAACACCGGGGAGCTGTTTTTT. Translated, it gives CASSVGVTTNTGELFF.

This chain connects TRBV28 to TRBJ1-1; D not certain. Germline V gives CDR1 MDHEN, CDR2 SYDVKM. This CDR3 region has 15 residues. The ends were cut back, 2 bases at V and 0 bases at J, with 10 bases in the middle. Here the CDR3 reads CASSLGAILNTEAFF. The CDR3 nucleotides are TGTGCCAGCAGTTTAGGAGCGATACTGAACACTGAAGCTTTCTTT.

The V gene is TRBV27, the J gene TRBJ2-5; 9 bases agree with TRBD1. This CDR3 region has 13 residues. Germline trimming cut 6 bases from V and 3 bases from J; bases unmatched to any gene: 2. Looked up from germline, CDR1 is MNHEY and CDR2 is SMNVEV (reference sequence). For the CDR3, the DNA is TGTGCCAGCAGCAGGACAGGGGAAGAGACCCAGTACTTC. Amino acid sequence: CASSRTGEETQYF.

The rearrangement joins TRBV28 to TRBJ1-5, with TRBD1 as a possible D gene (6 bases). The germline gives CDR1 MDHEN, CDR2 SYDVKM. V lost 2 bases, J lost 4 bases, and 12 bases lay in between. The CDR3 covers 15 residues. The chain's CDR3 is CASSLAGTTNQPQHF. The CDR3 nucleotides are TGTGCCAGCAGTTTAGCCGGGACAACTAATCAGCCCCAGCATTTT.

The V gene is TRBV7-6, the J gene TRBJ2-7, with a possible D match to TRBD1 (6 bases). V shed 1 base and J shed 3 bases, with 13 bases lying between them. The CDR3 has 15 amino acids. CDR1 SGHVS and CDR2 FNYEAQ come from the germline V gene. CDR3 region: CASSLGYRAVYEQYF. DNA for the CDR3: TGTGCCAGCAGCTTAGGATACAGGGCGGTCTACGAGCAGTACTTC.

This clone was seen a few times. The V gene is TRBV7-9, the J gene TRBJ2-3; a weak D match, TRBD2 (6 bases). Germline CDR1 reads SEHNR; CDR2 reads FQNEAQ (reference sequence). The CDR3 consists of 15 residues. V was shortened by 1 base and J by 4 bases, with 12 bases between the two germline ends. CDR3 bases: TGTGCCAGCAGCTTAGGGGCTAGCGAGGCAGATACGCAGTATTTT. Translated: CASSLGASEADTQYF. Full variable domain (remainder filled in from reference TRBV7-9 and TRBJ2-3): DTGVSQNPRHKITKRGQNVTFRCDPISEHNRLYWYRQTLGQGPEFLTYFQNEAQLEKSRLLSDRFSAERPKGSFSTLEIQRTEQGDSAMYLCASSLGASEADTQYFGPGTRLTVL.

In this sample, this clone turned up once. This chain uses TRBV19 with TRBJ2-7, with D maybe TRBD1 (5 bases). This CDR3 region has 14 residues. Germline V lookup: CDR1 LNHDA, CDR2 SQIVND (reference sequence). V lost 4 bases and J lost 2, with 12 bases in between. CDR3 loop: CASSTRASAYEQYF. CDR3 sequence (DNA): TGTGCCAGTAGTACCAGGGCCTCGGCCTACGAGCAGTACTTC.

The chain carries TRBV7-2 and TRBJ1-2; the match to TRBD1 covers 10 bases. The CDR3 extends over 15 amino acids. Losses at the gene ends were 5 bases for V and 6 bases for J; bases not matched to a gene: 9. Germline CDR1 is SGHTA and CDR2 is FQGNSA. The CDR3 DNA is TGTGCCAGCAGCACCGGGACAGGGGCCCTAGATGGCTACACCTTC. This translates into CASSTGTGALDGYTF.

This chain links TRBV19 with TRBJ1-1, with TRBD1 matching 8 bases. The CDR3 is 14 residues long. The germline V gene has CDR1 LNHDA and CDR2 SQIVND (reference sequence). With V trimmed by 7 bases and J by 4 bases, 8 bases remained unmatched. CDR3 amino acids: CASTHGQGGTEAFF. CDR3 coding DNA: TGTGCCAGTACCCACGGACAGGGTGGCACTGAAGCTTTCTTT.

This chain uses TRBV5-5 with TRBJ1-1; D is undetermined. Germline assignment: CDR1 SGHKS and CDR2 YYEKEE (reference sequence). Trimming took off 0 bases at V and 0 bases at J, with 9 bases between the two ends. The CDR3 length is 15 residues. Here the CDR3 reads CASSLEGRLNTEAFF. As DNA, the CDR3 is TGTGCCAGCAGCTTGGAAGGGCGGCTGAACACTGAAGCTTTCTTT.

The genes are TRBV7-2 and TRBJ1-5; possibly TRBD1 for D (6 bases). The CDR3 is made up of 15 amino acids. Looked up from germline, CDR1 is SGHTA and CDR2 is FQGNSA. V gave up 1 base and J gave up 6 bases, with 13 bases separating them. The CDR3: CASSLVVGGTQPQHF. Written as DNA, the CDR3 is TGTGCCAGCAGCTTAGTAGTAGGGGGGACTCAGCCCCAGCATTTT.

The CDR3 coding sequence is TGTGCCAGCAGCGCAGGGGGGGGTCCGTACGAGCAGTACTTC. This codes for CASSAGGGPYEQYF. The chain joins TRBV5-4 to TRBJ2-7; D could derive from TRBD1 or TRBD2 (7 bases each). CDR3 size: 14 residues. Germline CDR1 SGHNT, CDR2 YYREEE (reference sequence). V lost 4 bases and J 4 bases, leaving 15 bases between the germline ends.

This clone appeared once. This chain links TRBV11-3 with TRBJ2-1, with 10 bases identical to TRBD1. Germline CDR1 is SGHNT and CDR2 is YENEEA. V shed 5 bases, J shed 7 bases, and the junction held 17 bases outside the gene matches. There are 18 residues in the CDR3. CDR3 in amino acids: CASSHTVRGTGVWNEQFF. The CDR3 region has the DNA TGTGCCAGCAGCCACACTGTGAGGGGGACAGGGGTTTGGAATGAGCAGTTCTTC.

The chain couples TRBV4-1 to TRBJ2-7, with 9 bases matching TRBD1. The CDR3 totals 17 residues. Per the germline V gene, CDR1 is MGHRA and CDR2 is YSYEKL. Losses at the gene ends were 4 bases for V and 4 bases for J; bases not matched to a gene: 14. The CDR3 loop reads CASSPKSADRGSYEQYF. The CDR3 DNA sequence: TGCGCCAGCAGCCCCAAGAGCGCGGACAGGGGTTCTTACGAGCAGTACTTC.

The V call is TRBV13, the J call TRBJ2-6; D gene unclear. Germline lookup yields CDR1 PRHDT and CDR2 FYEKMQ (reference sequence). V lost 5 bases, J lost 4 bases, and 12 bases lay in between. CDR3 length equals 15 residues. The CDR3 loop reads CASSILDSGANVLTF. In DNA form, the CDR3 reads TGTGCCAGCAGCATTCTAGACTCGGGGGCCAACGTCCTGACTTTC.

In nucleotides, the CDR3 is TGTGCCAGCTCAAACTTAAAAACCTCCTACAATGAGCAGTTCTTC. Translated, it gives CASSNLKTSYNEQFF. The gene calls are TRBV18 and TRBJ2-1; D gene ambiguous. This CDR3 is 15 amino acids long. Trimming removed 5 bases at V and 0 bases at J, with 11 bases between. Looked up from germline, CDR1 is KGHSH and CDR2 is LQKENI.

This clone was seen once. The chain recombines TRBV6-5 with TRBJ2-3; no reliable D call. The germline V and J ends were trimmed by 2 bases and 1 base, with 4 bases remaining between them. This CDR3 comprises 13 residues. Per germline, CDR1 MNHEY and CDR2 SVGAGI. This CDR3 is CASSYEGTDTQYF. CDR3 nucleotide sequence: TGTGCCAGCAGTTACGAGGGCACAGATACGCAGTATTTT.

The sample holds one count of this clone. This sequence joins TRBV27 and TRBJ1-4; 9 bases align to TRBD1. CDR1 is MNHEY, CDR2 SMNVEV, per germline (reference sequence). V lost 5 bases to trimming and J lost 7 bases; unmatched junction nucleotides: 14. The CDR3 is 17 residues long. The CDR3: CASSQAAGTGRGEKLFF. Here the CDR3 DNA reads TGTGCCAGCAGTCAAGCCGCCGGGACAGGGAGGGGTGAAAAACTGTTTTTT.

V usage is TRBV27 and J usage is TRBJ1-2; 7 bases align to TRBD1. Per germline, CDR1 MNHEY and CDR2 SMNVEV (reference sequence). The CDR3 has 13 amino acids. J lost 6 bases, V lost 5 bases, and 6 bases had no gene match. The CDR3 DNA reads TGTGCCAGCAGTCGCTCGACAGGGAATGGCTACACCTTC. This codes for CASSRSTGNGYTF.